The rows below give T cell receptor beta chains drawn from one sample of a study of Graves' ophthalmopathy and Graves' hyperthyroidism. TCRdb re-derived calls from the multiplex PCR reads in MiXCR, one entry per CDR3 protein. The sample lists roughly 600,000 distinct CDR3 sequences, 35% to 45% occurring once. The sequencing input was peripheral blood or thyroid tissue (not recorded which). The receptors shown here come from an adult man with Graves' hyperthyroidism. The CDR3 runs from the conserved cysteine through the conserved F or W. The D gene is left open where the match is weak. Clone sizes are given selectively: once, few, many, or a class where the clone is expanded.

abundance: many
d_gene: TRBD2
v_gene: TRBV7-2
j_gene: TRBJ2-2
len: 15
CDR3nt: TGTGCCAGCAGCCCGACTAGCGGGAGAACCGGGGAGCTGTTTTTT
CDR3aa: CASSPTSGRTGELFF

abundance: many
d_gene: -
v_gene: TRBV10-3
j_gene: TRBJ1-1
len: 14
CDR3nt: TGTGCCATCAGACGGACAGCCGATAACACTGAAGCTTTCTTT
CDR3aa: CAIRRTADNTEAFF

abundance: once
d_gene: -
v_gene: TRBV6-1
j_gene: TRBJ2-3
len: 15
CDR3nt: TGTGCCAGCAGTGAAGTACAGAGGGGCACAGATACACAGTATTTT
CDR3aa: CASSEVQRGTDTQYF

abundance: -
d_gene: TRBD2
v_gene: TRBV2
j_gene: TRBJ2-1
len: 16
CDR3nt: TGTGCCAACCCCGACCCAGCGGGAGGGCCGCGTAATGAGCAGTTCTTC
CDR3aa: CANPDPAGGPRNEQFF

abundance: many
d_gene: -
v_gene: TRBV16
j_gene: TRBJ1-6
len: 17
CDR3nt: TGTGCCAGCAGCCAATTTACAGGTGGTGGTCCAGATTCACCCCTCCACTTT
CDR3aa: CASSQFTGGGPDSPLHF

abundance: -
d_gene: -
v_gene: TRBV2
j_gene: TRBJ1-2
len: 17
CDR3nt: TGTGCCAGCGTTGTTGTAGGTTCGGGAAGGTATAACTATGGCTACACCTTC
CDR3aa: CASVVVGSGRYNYGYTF

abundance: -
d_gene: TRBD2
v_gene: TRBV2
j_gene: TRBJ2-3
len: 16
CDR3nt: TGTGCCAGTAGCGGGGGGCGCTACGAATTCACAGATACGCAGTATTTT
CDR3aa: CASSGGRYEFTDTQYF

abundance: many
d_gene: -
v_gene: TRBV5-1
j_gene: TRBJ2-2
len: 13
CDR3nt: TGCGCCAGCAGCAGTAGAGGTACCGGGGAGCTGTTTTTT
CDR3aa: CASSSRGTGELFF

abundance: -
d_gene: -
v_gene: TRBV7-8
j_gene: TRBJ2-5
len: 15
CDR3nt: TGTGCCAGCAGCTCAAGGGGGTTTACCGGGGAGACCCAGTACTTC
CDR3aa: CASSSRGFTGETQYF

abundance: many
d_gene: TRBD1
v_gene: TRBV7-8
j_gene: TRBJ1-4
len: 16
CDR3nt: TGTGCCAGCAGACCAGACAGGGGAGGTCCCCTAGGGAAACTGTTTTTT
CDR3aa: CASRPDRGGPLGKLFF

abundance: many
d_gene: -
v_gene: TRBV20-1
j_gene: TRBJ1-5
len: 14
CDR3nt: TGCAGTGCTAGGCCAGGGTATAGCAATCAGCCCCAGCATTTT
CDR3aa: CSARPGYSNQPQHF

abundance: many
d_gene: -
v_gene: TRBV7-6
j_gene: TRBJ1-1
len: 13
CDR3nt: TGTGCCAGCAGCTTGAGTGAGAACACTGAAGCTTTCTTT
CDR3aa: CASSLSENTEAFF

abundance: -
d_gene: TRBD2
v_gene: TRBV5-1
j_gene: TRBJ2-1
len: 16
CDR3nt: TGCGCCAGCAGCGCCCGGACTAGCGGGAGACACAATGAGCAGTTCTTC
CDR3aa: CASSARTSGRHNEQFF

abundance: -
d_gene: -
v_gene: TRBV7-6
j_gene: TRBJ2-5
len: 12
CDR3nt: TGTGCCAGCCGGGACTTGGGGCAGACCCAGTACTTC
CDR3aa: CASRDLGQTQYF

abundance: -
d_gene: TRBD2
v_gene: TRBV15
j_gene: TRBJ2-1
len: 19
CDR3nt: TGTGCCACCAGCAGAGATCTCGTAGCGGGAGGGCTCTCCTACAATGAGCAGTTCTTC
CDR3aa: CATSRDLVAGGLSYNEQFF

abundance: -
d_gene: TRBD2
v_gene: TRBV20-1
j_gene: TRBJ2-7
len: 15
CDR3nt: TGCAGTGCAATCTACGGACTAGCGGGAGTTGGGGAGCAGTACTTC
CDR3aa: CSAIYGLAGVGEQYF

abundance: -
d_gene: TRBD1
v_gene: TRBV7-9
j_gene: TRBJ1-4
len: 16
CDR3nt: TGTGCCAGCAGCCCGGGACAGGGAGGCACCGGGGAAAAACTGTTTTTT
CDR3aa: CASSPGQGGTGEKLFF

abundance: -
d_gene: -
v_gene: TRBV9
j_gene: TRBJ1-3
len: 16
CDR3nt: TGTGCCAGCAGCGTTGTACCCACAGGGTCTGGAAACACCATATATTTT
CDR3aa: CASSVVPTGSGNTIYF

abundance: many
d_gene: -
v_gene: TRBV5-6
j_gene: TRBJ2-2
len: 16
CDR3nt: TGTGCCAGCAGCTATACCGGGACATCAATCACCGGGGAGCTGTTTTTT
CDR3aa: CASSYTGTSITGELFF

abundance: -
d_gene: -
v_gene: TRBV7-9
j_gene: TRBJ1-2
len: 15
CDR3nt: TGTGCCAGCAGCCCAGATCATTACAGAGGCTATGGCTACACCTTC
CDR3aa: CASSPDHYRGYGYTF

abundance: many
d_gene: -
v_gene: TRBV12-5
j_gene: TRBJ2-5
len: 12
CDR3nt: TGTGCTAGTGGGAGTCCTCAAGAGACCCAGTACTTC
CDR3aa: CASGSPQETQYF

abundance: few
d_gene: -
v_gene: TRBV7-2
j_gene: TRBJ2-7
len: 16
CDR3nt: TGTGCCAGCAGCCAAGATCGGAGAGGGGCAGGCTACGAGCAGTACTTC
CDR3aa: CASSQDRRGAGYEQYF